These 15 T cell receptor beta chains were all obtained from the same sample, sequenced in a study of cytomegalovirus exposure and HLA in healthy donors. A multiplex PCR was run with 60 Vbeta primers and 13 Jbeta primers. Sequencing used immunoSEQ multiplex PCR; TCRdb keeps in-frame clones, though not all of them. The table lists about 160,000 clones, 65% to 85% of them singletons, with around 6.5% in the top ten. The sample was PBMCs. Source of these receptors: a male donor in good health and CMV-seropositive.

The CDR3 bases are TGTGCCATCAGTGACACTCGGACAGGGGCATATGAAGCTTTCTTT. Translated: CAISDTRTGAYEAFF. V usage is TRBV10-3 and J usage is TRBJ1-1; TRBD1 matches at 9 bases. The germline gives CDR1 ENHRY, CDR2 SYGVKD. This CDR3 is 15 amino acids long. V was clipped by 3 bases and J by 7 bases; unmatched bases: 9.

This sequence joins TRBV5-1 and TRBJ1-3; 7 bases are a match to TRBD1. The V gene's germline CDR1 is SGHRS and CDR2 YFSETQ. Unmatched junction bases numbered 7, after V lost 4 bases and J lost 0 bases. The CDR3 spans 16 residues. CDR3 in amino acids: CASSISGDSSGNTIYF. The CDR3 coding sequence is TGCGCCAGCAGCATATCCGGGGACAGCTCTGGAAACACCATATATTTT.

This chain joins TRBV19 and TRBJ1-2; possibly TRBD1 for D (6 bases). There are 14 residues in the CDR3. Per the germline V gene, CDR1 is LNHDA and CDR2 is SQIVND (reference sequence). V shed 5 bases and J shed 8 bases, with 18 bases lying between them. DNA of the CDR3: TGTGCCAGTAGTTTTGGAGGCCCACAGGGCGGCTACACCTTC. Encoded protein: CASSFGGPQGGYTF.

The J gene is TRBJ2-7, the V gene TRBV6-6; TRBD1 might be the D (7 bases). Deletions cut 2 bases from V and 6 bases from J, with 14 bases between. The CDR3 consists of 14 residues. Per the germline V gene, CDR1 is MNHNY and CDR2 is SVGAGI (reference sequence). This CDR3 is CASSYAGQLSEQYF. The DNA for the CDR3 is TGTGCCAGCAGTTACGCGGGACAGTTAAGCGAGCAGTACTTC.

This chain joins TRBV7-8 and TRBJ2-5, with TRBD1 matching over 10 bases. From germline, CDR1 is SGHVS and CDR2 FQNEAQ. The CDR3 contains 15 residues. The trim removed 5 bases at V and 3 bases at J, leaving 6 bases unmatched. CDR3 sequence: CASSGWDRGEETQYF. DNA of the CDR3: TGTGCCAGCAGCGGATGGGACAGGGGCGAAGAGACCCAGTACTTC. The variable domain in full, with the rest retrieved from reference TRBV7-8 and TRBJ2-5, is GAGVSQSPRYKVAKRGQDVALRCDPISGHVSLFWYQQALGQGPEFLTYFQNEAQLDKSGLPSDRFFAERPEGSVSTLKIQRTQQEDSAVYLCASSGWDRGEETQYFGPGTRLLVL.

The chain has TRBV6-6 and TRBJ1-5, with D possibly being TRBD1 (5 bases). CDR1 is MNHNY, CDR2 SVGAGI, per germline (reference sequence). Between the trimmed V and J ends, which lost 0 bases and 5 bases, there was a span of 5 bases. The CDR3 covers 13 residues. The CDR3 coding sequence is TGTGCCAGCAGTTACTCAGGGGATCAGCCCCAGCATTTT. Encoded protein: CASSYSGDQPQHF.

The chain recombines TRBV6-1 with TRBJ2-7, with 9 bases lining up with TRBD1. In germline, CDR1 is MNHNS, CDR2 SASEGT. CDR3 length: 16 amino acids. After removal of 1 base from V and 5 bases from J, the junction contained 9 bases not matched to a gene. This chain's CDR3 is CASSEEEGTGSHEQYF. The CDR3 region has the DNA TGTGCCAGCAGTGAAGAAGAAGGGACAGGGTCTCACGAGCAGTACTTC.

The rearrangement uses TRBV7-2 and TRBJ1-4; D unresolved. The CDR3 sequence is 12 residues long. In germline, CDR1 is SGHTA, CDR2 FQGNSA. Trimming stripped 5 bases from V and 8 bases from J, with 9 bases between. The CDR3 coding sequence is TGTGCCAGCAGCCTCGGGAAGGAAAAACTGTTTTTT. Its translation: CASSLGKEKLFF. Full variable domain (rest looked up from reference TRBV7-2 and TRBJ1-4): GAGVSQSPSNKVTEKGKDVELRCDPISGHTALYWYRQSLGQGLEFLIYFQGNSAPDKSGLPSDRFSAERTGGSVSTLTIQRTQQEDSAVYLCASSLGKEKLFFGSGTQLSVL.

V and J are TRBV6-6 and TRBJ1-2; 9 bases align to TRBD1. V lost 6 bases to trimming and J lost 6 bases; unmatched junction nucleotides: 8. The CDR3 loop spans 14 amino acids. Germline CDR1 is MNHNY and CDR2 is SVGAGI (reference sequence). The CDR3 region is CASSKTGGANGYTF. CDR3 nucleotide sequence: TGTGCCAGCAGCAAAACAGGGGGCGCAAATGGCTACACCTTC.

This chain links TRBV6-6 with TRBJ1-2; D is possibly TRBD1 (6 bases). Trimming cost V 8 bases and J 4 bases, with 8 bases left between them. CDR3 size: 11 residues. Germline CDR1 reads MNHNY; CDR2 reads SVGAGI (reference sequence). The CDR3 DNA reads as TGTGCCAGCGGACAGACCTATGGCTACACCTTC. Translating gives CASGQTYGYTF.

The gene calls are TRBV5-4 and TRBJ2-5; 7 nucleotides match TRBD1. V trimming: 2 bases; J trimming: 4 bases; junction bases outside the gene matches: 5. Germline V gene sequence: CDR1 SGHNT, CDR2 YYREEE (reference sequence). The CDR3 extends over 14 amino acids. The CDR3 DNA is TGTGCCAGCAGCTTAACTAACAGGGGAGAGACCCAGTACTTC. Residues: CASSLTNRGETQYF.

This rearrangement joins TRBV9 to TRBJ2-7; D is unresolved. Germline CDR1 reads SGDLS; CDR2 reads YYNGEE. This CDR3 is built from 15 residues. V was pared by 2 bases and J by 4 bases, with 16 bases between. In DNA, the CDR3 is TGTGCCAGCAGCGTTGCCGACTCAAAAGTGTACGAGCAGTACTTC. It translates to CASSVADSKVYEQYF.

The CDR3, as DNA: TGTGCCAGCAGCTTACTCACAGATACGCAGTATTTT. This codes for CASSLLTDTQYF. This sequence joins TRBV5-5 and TRBJ2-3; D not certain. The germline gives CDR1 SGHKS, CDR2 YYEKEE (reference sequence). The CDR3 has 12 amino acids. The V end was cut by 2 bases, the J end by 2 bases, with 3 bases between.

This sequence joins TRBV9 and TRBJ1-4; possible D gene TRBD1, 6 bases. The CDR3 is made up of 12 amino acids. The V gene lost 3 bases and the J gene lost 11 bases, with 11 bases spanning the gap. In germline, CDR1 is SGDLS, CDR2 YYNGEE. CDR3 amino acids: CASSGPGQKLFF. The CDR3 DNA is TGTGCCAGCAGCGGACCAGGACAGAAACTGTTTTTT.

The rearrangement joins TRBV7-2 to TRBJ2-5, with TRBD2 matching 8 bases. The CDR3 is 17 residues long. The V and J ends lost 5 bases and 1 base, in that order; junction bases with no gene match: 12. Germline CDR1 is SGHTA and CDR2 is FQGNSA. Written as DNA, the CDR3 is TGTGCCAGCAGCCCCGGGTGGGGGGCGGGGGGCCAAGAGACCCAGTACTTC. Encoded protein: CASSPGWGAGGQETQYF.